This TCR beta chain appears in the sequencing data of a study of cytomegalovirus exposure and HLA in healthy donors (dated by TCRdb to 2016 to 2017). Background for the entire study: According to a later analysis, the 120 or so validation repertoires were produced on the same platform as the roughly 600 repertoires of the first cohort. The study aimed to test whether signatures of past pathogen exposure could be identified by cataloging public T cell receptors. Besides the first cohort of more than 650 subjects, a separate validation cohort made up of 95 to 150 different subjects was used. To predict cytomegalovirus infection status, the study combined high-throughput TCR immunosequencing, statistical association of individual TCRs with disease status, and machine learning.

Libraries were prepared through the immunoSEQ multiplex PCR assay. Processing in the source paper ran as follows. To diagnose cytomegalovirus status from the catalog of TCR beta chain sequences, a statistical classification framework was built. The table comes from immuneACCESS by way of TCRdb, which keeps in-frame sequences with V and J called. Part of the clones is missing from these tables; in studies checked, under half for an unresolved V gene and the rest for unknown reasons. The D gene and trimming were derived from the DNA, and the V and J assignments and clone size from that table. The sample table records around 61,000 clones; around 93% of these occur just once. About 5.7% of the sample comes from the top ten. Summary of the overall study and its limitations: All 120 or so repertoires were used to score co-occurrence in the validation cohort in a later analysis, because that analysis had no HLA typing for the cohort. Most TCR sequences were seen in very few donors, while some public TCRs were found in many individuals. Three of the identified cytomegalovirus-associated TCR beta chains were confirmed in vitro to be specific for cytomegalovirus antigens. Cytomegalovirus status was reported to be diagnosed by the classifier with high specificity and sensitivity in both the original and validation cohorts. According to the authors, the approach could potentially be generalized to other disease states and immunological phenotypes. Subsequent analysis determined that TCRs grouped into clusters in the first cohort also showed a tendency toward co-occurrence across the roughly 130 validation repertoires, and 94% of cluster scores exceeded 0. The study listed 164 TCR beta chains as associated with cytomegalovirus.

V is cut back by 3 bases and J by 2 bases, with 5 bases in the junction unmatched. Reading from cysteine to phenylalanine, the CDR3 counts 14 amino acids. Of all the DNA, just the CDR3 is kept, 42 bases in frame from base 1. CDR1 and CDR2 (SGDLS, YYNGEE) derive from the germline V gene. Donors formed part of the validation cohort, which comprised 120 subjects and was distinct from the first cohort of some 700 subjects. Concerning this clone itself: Its target antigen remains unknown. The input lacks base qualities; no much larger clone sits a single base away.

This sequence uses TRBV9 and TRBJ2-7, and TRBD1 aligns with 7 junction nucleotides. This sequence was found in a man between 18 and 35 years old in good health and CMV-seropositive. The specimen sequenced was PBMCs. The nucleotide sequence reads as follows: TGTGCCAGCAGCGCAACAGGGGCGGCCTACGAGCAGTACTTC. Translated, it reads CASSATGAAYEQYF.